These 17 T cell receptor beta chains came from one sample sequenced in a study of shared clonotypes between healthy human individuals. Clones were read by immunoSEQ multiplex PCR, and TCRdb kept only the in-frame ones, dropping some. This sample has over 850,000 clones, with approximately 80% found just once. Sequencing input: memory CD4+ T cells from PBMCs. Described subset: CD45RA-negative fraction. The receptors stem from a man aged 18 to 29 in good health. Some clones in this sample may be carry-over from other donors' samples.

The CDR3 sequence: CASSPPGNTHEQFF. DNA of the CDR3: TGTGCCAGCAGCCCGCCGGGAAATACGCATGAGCAGTTCTTC. The chain joins TRBV5-4 to TRBJ2-1; TRBD2 is a possible D gene (5 bases). The CDR3 covers 14 residues. Between the trimmed V and J ends, which lost 4 bases and 8 bases, there was a span of 16 bases. Germline V gene data show CDR1 as SGHNT and CDR2 as YYREEE (reference sequence).

The chain recombines TRBV9 with TRBJ1-1; 7 positions match TRBD1. From germline, CDR1 is SGDLS and CDR2 YYNGEE. V was clipped by 6 bases and J by 4 bases; unmatched bases: 12. The CDR3 length is 15 residues. The CDR3: CASTRGLSGGTEAFF. Written as DNA, the CDR3 is TGTGCCAGCACCAGAGGCCTCTCAGGGGGCACTGAAGCTTTCTTT.

The J gene is TRBJ1-5, the V gene TRBV19, with D possibly being TRBD1 (5 bases). CDR3 length: 15 residues. V dropped 1 base and J dropped 2 bases, with 9 bases sitting between them. Germline-derived CDR1 and CDR2 are LNHDA and SQIVND (reference sequence). The CDR3 spells CASSIVAGGNQPQHF. The CDR3, as DNA: TGTGCCAGTAGTATAGTGGCGGGGGGCAATCAGCCCCAGCATTTT.

The chain combines TRBV28 with TRBJ2-5, with no clear D. V was pared by 4 bases and J by 5 bases, with 8 bases between. The CDR3 sequence is 12 residues long. CDR1 MDHEN and CDR2 SYDVKM come from the germline V gene. CDR3 in amino acids: CASSSGPETQYF. In DNA form, the CDR3 reads TGTGCCAGCAGTTCCGGGCCGGAGACCCAGTACTTC.

The rearrangement joins TRBV9 to TRBJ2-7; 8 bases agree with TRBD1. The CDR3 is 14 amino acids. CDR1 and CDR2 from the germline V gene are SGDLS and YYNGEE. The V gene end was trimmed by 3 bases and the J gene end by 0 bases; junction bases not matched to a gene: 2. The CDR3 protein is CASSAGQVSYEQYF. CDR3 coding DNA: TGTGCCAGCAGCGCGGGACAGGTCTCCTACGAGCAGTACTTC.

For this clone: Different DNA sequences within this sample yield the same CDR3. This chain joins TRBV7-2 and TRBJ1-1; D call uncertain. CDR3 length: 13 amino acids. V lost 0 bases and J 0 bases, leaving 2 bases between the germline ends. Germline loops: CDR1 SGHTA, CDR2 FQGNSA. The CDR3 DNA reads TGTGCCAGCAGCTTAGCGTTGAACACTGAAGCTTTCTTT. It codes for CASSLALNTEAFF.

This clone was found a few times. The gene calls are TRBV25-1 and TRBJ1-4; D not certain. This CDR3 contains 11 residues. In germline, CDR1 is MGHDK, CDR2 SYGVNS. Trimming took off 6 bases at V and 2 bases at J, with 1 base between the two ends. DNA for the CDR3: TGTGCCAGCAGCACTAATGAAAAACTGTTTTTT. Amino acids: CASSTNEKLFF.

The gene calls are TRBV7-2 and TRBJ2-1; D gene uncertain. The CDR3 is 13 residues long. Between the trimmed V and J ends, which lost 1 base and 6 bases, there was a span of 7 bases. Germline V CDR1 and CDR2: SGHTA, FQGNSA. The CDR3 region is CASSLDSPNEQFF. In nucleotides, the CDR3 is TGTGCCAGCAGCTTAGATTCCCCCAATGAGCAGTTCTTC.

The chain carries TRBV6-5 and TRBJ2-7, with 7 bases lining up with TRBD2. V dropped 6 bases and J dropped 10; count of bases not matched to a gene: 6. CDR3 length: 11 amino acids. Germline V lookup: CDR1 MNHEY, CDR2 SVGAGI. The CDR3 region has the DNA TGTGCCAGCAGCTACAAGACTAGCCAGTACTTC. Translating gives CASSYKTSQYF.

This sequence joins TRBV2 and TRBJ2-7; no definite D call. The V end was cut by 2 bases, the J end by 0 bases, with 11 bases between. Per germline, CDR1 SNHLY and CDR2 FYNNEI. The CDR3 covers 15 residues. The CDR3 sequence: CASSEMGLSSYEQYF. DNA of the CDR3: TGTGCCAGCAGTGAAATGGGCCTGAGCTCCTACGAGCAGTACTTC.

This clone was observed a single time. The V and J genes are TRBV19 and TRBJ1-5; weak D call: TRBD1 (6 bases). V was shortened by 5 bases and J by 3 bases, with 11 bases between the two germline ends. CDR1 and CDR2 from the germline V gene are LNHDA and SQIVND (reference sequence). This CDR3 spans 14 amino acids. As DNA, the CDR3 is TGTGCCAGTAGTCCCGAGGGGGTCAATCAGCCCCAGCATTTT. Translating gives CASSPEGVNQPQHF.

The J gene is TRBJ2-1, the V gene TRBV27, with 10 bases matching TRBD1. The CDR3 runs 14 residues. Per the germline V gene, CDR1 is MNHEY and CDR2 is SMNVEV (reference sequence). J gave up 8 bases and V 3 bases, and 4 bases lay outside the gene matches. CDR3 coding DNA: TGTGCCAGCAGTTTCCGGGACAGGGGATATGAGCAGTTCTTC. Its protein product is CASSFRDRGYEQFF.

The V gene is TRBV7-3, the J gene TRBJ2-5, with D possibly being TRBD2 (6 bases). CDR1 SGHTA and CDR2 FQGTGA come from the germline V gene. CDR3 length: 14 amino acids. Deletions cut 5 bases from V and 4 bases from J, with 14 bases between. Written as DNA, the CDR3 is TGTGCCAGCAGCCCCCGAGGGACTGGAGAGACCCAGTACTTC. It yields the protein CASSPRGTGETQYF.

The rearrangement links TRBV4-3 to TRBJ1-2; D possibly corresponds to TRBD1 (6 bases). There are 15 residues in the CDR3. The V end was cut by 4 bases, the J end by 7 bases, with 19 bases between. Germline lookup yields CDR1 LGHNA and CDR2 YSLEER. The CDR3 is CASSPPGRGAGGYTF. CDR3 sequence (DNA): TGCGCCAGCAGCCCCCCGGGGCGGGGGGCGGGTGGCTACACCTTC.

J is TRBJ2-5 and V is TRBV28; perhaps TRBD1 as D (5 bases). V lost 4 bases and J 4 bases, leaving 10 bases between the germline ends. CDR1 is MDHEN and CDR2 is SYDVKM in the germline V gene. The CDR3 is made up of 13 amino acids. The CDR3 DNA is TGTGCCAGCAGTTGGGTGCAGGGAGAGACCCAGTACTTC. Translating gives CASSWVQGETQYF.

The chain has TRBV25-1 and TRBJ1-4; D remains ambiguous. Germline CDR1 and CDR2: MGHDK and SYGVNS. The CDR3 runs to 16 residues. V dropped 4 bases and J dropped 2 bases, with 14 bases sitting between them. The CDR3 reads CASSVRGLTTNEKLFF. Here the CDR3 DNA reads TGTGCCAGCAGTGTCAGAGGGCTGACGACTAATGAAAAACTGTTTTTT.

The genes are TRBV30 and TRBJ2-1; possibly TRBD1 for D (5 bases). Germline values: CDR1 GTSNPN, CDR2 SVGIG (reference sequence). This CDR3 is built from 15 residues. The V and J ends lost 2 bases and 2 bases respectively, with 13 bases between them. Here the CDR3 reads CAWSLGWGTYNEQFF. Here the CDR3 DNA reads TGTGCCTGGAGTTTGGGTTGGGGCACCTACAATGAGCAGTTCTTC.